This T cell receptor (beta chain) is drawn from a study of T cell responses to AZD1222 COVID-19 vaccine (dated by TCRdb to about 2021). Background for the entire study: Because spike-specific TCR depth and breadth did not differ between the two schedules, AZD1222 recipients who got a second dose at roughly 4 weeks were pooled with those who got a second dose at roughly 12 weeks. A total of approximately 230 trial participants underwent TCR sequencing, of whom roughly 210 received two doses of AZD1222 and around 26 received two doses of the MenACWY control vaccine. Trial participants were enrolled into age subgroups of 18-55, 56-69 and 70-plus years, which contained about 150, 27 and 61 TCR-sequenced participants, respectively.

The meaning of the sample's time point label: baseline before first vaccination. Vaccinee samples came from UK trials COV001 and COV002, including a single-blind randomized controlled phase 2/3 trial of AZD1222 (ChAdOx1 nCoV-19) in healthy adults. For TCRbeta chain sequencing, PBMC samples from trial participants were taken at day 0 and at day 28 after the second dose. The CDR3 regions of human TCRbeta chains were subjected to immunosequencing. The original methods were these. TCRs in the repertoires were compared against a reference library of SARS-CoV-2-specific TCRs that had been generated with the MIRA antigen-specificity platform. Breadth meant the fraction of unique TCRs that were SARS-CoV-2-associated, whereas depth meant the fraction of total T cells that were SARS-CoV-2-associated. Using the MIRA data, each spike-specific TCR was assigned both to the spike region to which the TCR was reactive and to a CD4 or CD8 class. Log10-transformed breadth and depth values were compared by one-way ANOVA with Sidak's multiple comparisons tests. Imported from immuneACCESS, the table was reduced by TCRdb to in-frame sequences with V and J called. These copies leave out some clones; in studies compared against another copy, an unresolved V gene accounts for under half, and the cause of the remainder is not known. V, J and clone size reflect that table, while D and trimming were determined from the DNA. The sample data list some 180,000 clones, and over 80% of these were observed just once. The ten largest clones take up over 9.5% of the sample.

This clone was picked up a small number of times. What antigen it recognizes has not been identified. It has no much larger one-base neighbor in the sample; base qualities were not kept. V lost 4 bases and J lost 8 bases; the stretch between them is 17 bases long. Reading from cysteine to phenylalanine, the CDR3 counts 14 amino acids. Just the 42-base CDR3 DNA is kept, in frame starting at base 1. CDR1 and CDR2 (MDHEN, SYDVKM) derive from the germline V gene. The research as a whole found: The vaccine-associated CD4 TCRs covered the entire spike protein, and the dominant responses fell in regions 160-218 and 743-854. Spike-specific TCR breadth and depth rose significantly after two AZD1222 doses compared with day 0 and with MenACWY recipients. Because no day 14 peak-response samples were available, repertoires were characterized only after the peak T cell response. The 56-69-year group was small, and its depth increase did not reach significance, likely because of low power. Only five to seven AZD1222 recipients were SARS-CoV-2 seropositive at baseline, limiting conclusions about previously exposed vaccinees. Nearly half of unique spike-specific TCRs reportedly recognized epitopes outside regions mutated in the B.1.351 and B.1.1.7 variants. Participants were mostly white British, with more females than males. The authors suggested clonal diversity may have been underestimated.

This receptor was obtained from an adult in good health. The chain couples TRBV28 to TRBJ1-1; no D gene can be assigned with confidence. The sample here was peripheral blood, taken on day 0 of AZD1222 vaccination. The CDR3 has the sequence CASSSGGPYLEAFF. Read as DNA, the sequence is TGTGCCAGCAGTTCCGGTGGGCCTTACCTGGAAGCTTTCTTT.